The 23 T cell receptor beta chains given below trace back to one sample, sequenced in a study of blood T cells in healthy people across ages. Together with a sample-barcoded 5' primer, a J-beta primer mix was included in a second PCR lasting roughly 6 to 12 cycles. TCRdb reprocessed the 5' RACE reads via MiXCR and lists one record per CDR3 protein. The sample includes over a million distinct CDR3 sequences, roughly two fifths of them seen just once. Sequences were obtained from blood. The receptors here all came from a woman between 18 and 29 years old in good health.

V and J are TRBV6-5 and TRBJ1-2; no firm D call. Germline CDR1 MNHEY, CDR2 SVGAGI. V was shortened by 0 bases and J by 2 bases, with 10 bases between the two germline ends. CDR3 length: 15 residues. The CDR3 is CASSYSISQNYGYTF. The CDR3 DNA follows: TGTGCCAGCAGTTACTCGATTTCCCAGAACTATGGCTACACCTTC.

This sequence joins TRBV28 and TRBJ2-7; 7 nucleotides align to TRBD1. The CDR3 has 16 residues. Germline V lookup: CDR1 MDHEN, CDR2 SYDVKM. Trimming removed 5 bases from V and 0 bases from J; junction bases left unmatched: 10. CDR3 residues: CASSAPGQQSSYEQYF. CDR3 DNA sequence: TGTGCCAGCAGTGCTCCGGGACAGCAGAGCTCCTACGAGCAGTACTTC.

The chain combines TRBV30 with TRBJ1-1; the D gene is possibly TRBD1 (5 bases). Germline V gene data show CDR1 as GTSNPN and CDR2 as SVGIG (reference sequence). Trimming shortened V by 2 bases and J by 1 base, and 14 bases separated the two germline ends. The length of the CDR3 is 15 residues. CDR3 nucleotide sequence: TGTGCCTGGAGTAGGGGCAGTCCAGGGAACACTGAAGCTTTCTTT. Protein: CAWSRGSPGNTEAFF. Full variable domain (rest looked up from reference TRBV30 and TRBJ1-1): SQTIHQWPATLVQPVGSPLSLECTVEGTSNPNLYWYRQAAGRGLQLLFYSVGIGQISSEVPQNLSASRPQDRQFILSSKKLLLSDSGFYLCAWSRGSPGNTEAFFGQGTRLTVV.

This clonotype occurred a few times. The J gene is TRBJ2-1, the V gene TRBV28; 8 positions agree with TRBD2. J lost 0 bases, V lost 4 bases, and 2 bases had no gene match. The CDR3 totals 15 residues. CDR1 is MDHEN, CDR2 SYDVKM, per germline. CDR3 loop: CASSSSGPSYNEQFF. CDR3 sequence (DNA): TGTGCCAGCAGTTCTAGCGGGCCCTCCTACAATGAGCAGTTCTTC.

As for this clonotype: Compared with germline, one end of the junction differs, possibly owing to a read error. The V and J genes are TRBV6-5 and TRBJ1-2; 7 nucleotides align to TRBD1. Germline CDR1 reads MNHEY; CDR2 reads SVGAGI. This CDR3 is built from 15 residues. This chain's CDR3 is CAGSQTGDPPYGYTF. The CDR3 DNA is TGTGCCGGCAGTCAAACAGGGGACCCACCCTATGGCTACACCTTC.

V gene TRBV4-2 combines with J gene TRBJ1-2, with TRBD1 as a possible D gene (6 bases). Germline CDR1 and CDR2: LGHNA and YNFKEQ. V was cut by 3 bases and J by 4 bases, with 12 bases left in between. This CDR3 spans 14 amino acids. CDR3 residues: CASSHRDMTYGYTF. The CDR3 DNA reads as TGTGCCAGCAGCCACCGGGACATGACCTATGGCTACACCTTC.

This clonotype has just a few counts. The chain links TRBV14 to TRBJ1-1; D is ambiguous. The germline V gene has CDR1 SGHDN and CDR2 FVKESK. CDR3 size: 15 residues. Trimming took 5 bases from V and 3 from J, leaving 16 bases between them. The CDR3 region is CASSARLKEHTEAFF. As DNA, the CDR3 is TGTGCCAGCAGCGCACGTCTGAAGGAGCACACTGAAGCTTTCTTT.

This clonotype was detected only a few times. The chain carries TRBV20-1 and TRBJ1-2, with 7 bases that match TRBD1. The CDR3 is 14 amino acids. The V gene end was trimmed by 5 bases and the J gene end by 7 bases; junction bases not matched to a gene: 13. Germline V gene sequence: CDR1 DFQATT, CDR2 SNEGSKA (reference sequence). This CDR3 is CSAPPGGSLRGYTF. Here the CDR3 DNA reads TGCAGTGCTCCTCCAGGGGGTAGCTTGCGTGGCTACACCTTC.

This chain joins TRBV4-1 and TRBJ2-7; maybe TRBD2 (6 bases). Trimming shortened V by 0 bases and J by 5 bases, and 14 bases separated the two germline ends. CDR1 and CDR2 (germline): MGHRA, YSYEKL. The length of the CDR3 is 15 residues. The CDR3: CASSQDSGPYNEQYF. In DNA, the CDR3 is TGCGCCAGCAGCCAAGATAGCGGTCCCTACAACGAGCAGTACTTC.

This clonotype appeared a few times. The chain uses TRBV11-2 and TRBJ2-1; a possible D gene is TRBD2 (7 bases). The J call may be faulty, since TRBJ2-7 better matches the DNA end. Germline-derived CDR1 and CDR2 are SGHAT and FQNNGV. CDR3 length equals 13 residues. CDR3: CASRGGGLYEQYF. The CDR3 DNA reads as TGTGCCAGCAGGGGGGGGGGCCTATATGAGCAGTACTTC.

The V gene is TRBV29-1, the J gene TRBJ2-7; 7 bases agree with TRBD1. CDR1 SQVTM and CDR2 ANQGSEA come from the germline V gene. The CDR3 is 15 amino acids. With 0 bases clipped from V and 3 bases from J, the junction kept 8 bases outside the gene matches. CDR3 bases: TGCAGCGTTGAAGATCCCAACAGGGGAGTCTACGAGCAGTACTTC. As protein: CSVEDPNRGVYEQYF.

The chain combines TRBV12-3 or TRBV12-4 with TRBJ2-2; 9 nucleotides agree with TRBD2. This CDR3 is built from 18 residues. V lost 2 bases, J lost 6 bases, and 13 bases stayed unmatched. The CDR3 here is CASSLFGGRAGRAGELFF. The CDR3 coding sequence is TGTGCCAGCAGTTTATTCGGCGGGAGGGCCGGTCGAGCCGGGGAGCTGTTTTTT.

The V and J genes are TRBV5-1 and TRBJ2-6, with D possibly TRBD1 on 6 matching bases. V was cut by 0 bases and J by 4 bases, with 11 bases left in between. This CDR3 contains 16 residues. CDR1 and CDR2 (germline): SGHRS, YFSETQ. The CDR3 region is CASSLESGAGANVLTF. In DNA, the CDR3 is TGCGCCAGCAGCTTGGAGTCAGGGGCCGGGGCCAACGTCCTGACTTTC.

This chain uses TRBV7-9 with TRBJ1-2; 7 bases fit TRBD1. There are 15 residues in the CDR3. The germline CDR1 and CDR2 sequences are SEHNR and FQNEAQ (reference sequence). V lost 5 bases and J lost 4; bases outside the gene matches: 10. The CDR3: CASSDGTVPTYGYTF. The CDR3 bases are TGTGCCAGCAGCGACGGGACAGTTCCTACCTATGGCTACACCTTC.

This clonotype showed up just a few times. The chain links TRBV27 to TRBJ2-3; 8 bases map to TRBD2. CDR1 MNHEY and CDR2 SMNVEV come from the germline V gene (reference sequence). V lost 6 bases and J lost 4; bases outside the gene matches: 6. The CDR3 is made up of 14 amino acids. The CDR3 region is CASSPQLAADTQYF. In nucleotides, the CDR3 is TGTGCCAGCAGCCCGCAACTAGCGGCAGATACGCAGTATTTT.

This clonotype was counted ten times or more. The gene calls are TRBV7-9 and TRBJ2-3; possibly TRBD1 for D (6 bases). The length of the CDR3 is 15 residues. Trimming removed 1 base from V and 4 bases from J, with 12 bases in between. CDR1 SEHNR and CDR2 FQNEAQ come from the germline V gene (reference sequence). CDR3 region: CASSLVGRGADTQYF. The CDR3 region has the DNA TGTGCCAGCAGCTTAGTCGGCAGGGGCGCAGATACGCAGTATTTT.

In its sample, this clonotype was seen once. The V and J genes are TRBV15 and TRBJ1-1, with D hard to call. This CDR3 has 13 residues. With 3 bases removed from V and 0 bases from J, the gap between germline ends came to 5 bases. CDR1 and CDR2 from the germline V gene are LNHNV and YYDKDF (reference sequence). The CDR3 region is CATSSDMNTEAFF. The CDR3 nucleotides read TGTGCCACCAGCAGCGACATGAACACTGAAGCTTTCTTT.

The chain couples TRBV25-1 to TRBJ1-1; tentatively, D is TRBD1 (5 bases). This CDR3 has 13 residues. Germline values: CDR1 MGHDK, CDR2 SYGVNS. V lost 5 bases, J lost 7 bases, and 14 bases lay in between. This CDR3 reads CASSPAGGIEAFF. The CDR3 nucleotides are TGTGCCAGCAGTCCCGCGGGGGGGATTGAAGCTTTCTTT.

The chain couples TRBV20-1 to TRBJ2-4; no reliable D call. Judging by the DNA end, TRBJ2-7 fits better; the J call may be wrong. Germline V CDR1 and CDR2: DFQATT, SNEGSKA (reference sequence). The CDR3 loop spans 15 amino acids. CDR3 residues: CSARDSDLGSYEQYF. The CDR3 DNA sequence: TGCAGTGCTAGAGATTCGGATCTTGGTTCCTACGAGCAGTACTTC.

This clonotype was counted between two and nine times. The chain employs TRBV20-1 and TRBJ2-3; 11 bases fit TRBD2. The CDR3 loop spans 16 amino acids. V gave up 1 base and J gave up 5 bases; unmatched junction bases: 8. Germline values: CDR1 DFQATT, CDR2 SNEGSKA (reference sequence). DNA for the CDR3: TGCAGTGCTAGAGGAGCTAGCGGGGGGTTTCTAGATACGCAGTATTTT. Its protein product is CSARGASGGFLDTQYF.

This clonotype was seen a handful of times. The chain's CDR3 is CASSRGAPNQPQHF. For the CDR3, the DNA is TGTGCCAGCAGCCGTGGGGCACCGAATCAGCCCCAGCATTTT. The chain uses TRBV6-5 and TRBJ1-5; D perhaps matches TRBD1 (5 bases). Germline assignment: CDR1 MNHEY and CDR2 SVGAGI. The ends were cut back, 6 bases at V and 4 bases at J, with 13 bases in the middle. The CDR3 length is 14 residues.

The V call is TRBV6-2 or TRBV6-3, the J call TRBJ1-2, with D perhaps matching TRBD1 (5 bases). The CDR3 spans 17 residues. Germline assignment: CDR1 MNHEY and CDR2 SVGEGT. V dropped 0 bases and J dropped 2 bases, with 16 bases sitting between them. CDR3 in amino acids: CASSYSTQQGWNYGYTF. The CDR3 DNA follows: TGTGCCAGCAGTTACTCCACGCAGCAGGGATGGAACTATGGCTACACCTTC.

This clonotype has ten or more counts. The V gene is TRBV12-3 or TRBV12-4, the J gene TRBJ2-1; D perhaps matches TRBD1 (5 bases). The length of the CDR3 is 12 residues. V lost 3 bases and J lost 10, with 10 bases in between. The CDR3 loop reads CASSFRVREQFF. Here the CDR3 DNA reads TGTGCCAGCAGTTTCAGGGTTAGGGAGCAGTTCTTC.